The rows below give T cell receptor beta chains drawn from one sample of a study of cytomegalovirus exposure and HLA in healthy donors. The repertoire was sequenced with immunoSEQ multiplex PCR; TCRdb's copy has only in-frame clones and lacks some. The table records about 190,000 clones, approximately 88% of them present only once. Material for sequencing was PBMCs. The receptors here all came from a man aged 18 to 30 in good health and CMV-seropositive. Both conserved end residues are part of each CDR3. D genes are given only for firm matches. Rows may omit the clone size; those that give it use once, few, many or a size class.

cdr3_aa: CASSEIGTHEQYF; cdr3_nt: TGTGCCAGCAGTGAAATAGGGACTCACGAGCAGTACTTC; clone_size: .; j_call: TRBJ2-7; d_call: .; v_call: TRBV6-1
cdr3_aa: CASSLEYSGGYTF; cdr3_nt: TGTGCCAGCAGCTTAGAATACAGTGGGGGCTACACCTTC; clone_size: .; j_call: TRBJ1-2; d_call: .; v_call: TRBV7-8
cdr3_aa: CASSSQTLSTDTQYF; cdr3_nt: TGTGCCAGCAGTTCCCAGACACTTAGCACAGATACGCAGTATTTT; clone_size: .; j_call: TRBJ2-3; d_call: .; v_call: TRBV27
cdr3_aa: CATEDRRTYGYTF; cdr3_nt: TGTGCCACCGAGGACAGGCGTACCTATGGCTACACCTTC; clone_size: few; j_call: TRBJ1-2; d_call: TRBD1; v_call: TRBV28
cdr3_aa: CASSYSPIDSAGELFF; cdr3_nt: TGTGCCAGCAGTTACTCGCCCATCGACAGTGCCGGGGAGCTGTTTTTT; clone_size: .; j_call: TRBJ2-2; d_call: .; v_call: TRBV6-5
cdr3_aa: CAWSVTGNYYGYTF; cdr3_nt: TGTGCCTGGAGTGTCACGGGGAACTACTATGGCTACACCTTC; clone_size: .; j_call: TRBJ1-2; d_call: .; v_call: TRBV30
cdr3_aa: CASSATGTSGNEQFF; cdr3_nt: TGTGCCAGCAGCGCAACCGGGACTAGCGGGAATGAGCAGTTCTTC; clone_size: .; j_call: TRBJ2-1; d_call: TRBD2; v_call: TRBV7-6
cdr3_aa: CAWSRGGRTDTQYF; cdr3_nt: TGTGCCTGGAGTAGAGGGGGTCGCACAGATACGCAGTATTTT; clone_size: .; j_call: TRBJ2-3; d_call: .; v_call: TRBV30
cdr3_aa: CASRGLAGATDTQYF; cdr3_nt: TGTGCCAGCAGGGGACTAGCGGGAGCGACAGATACGCAGTATTTT; clone_size: once; j_call: TRBJ2-3; d_call: TRBD2; v_call: TRBV7-6
cdr3_aa: CAWSVGEPNYGYTF; cdr3_nt: TGTGCCTGGAGTGTAGGGGAACCTAACTATGGCTACACCTTC; clone_size: .; j_call: TRBJ1-2; d_call: .; v_call: TRBV30
cdr3_aa: CASSMQSGTDTQYF; cdr3_nt: TGTGCCAGTAGTATGCAATCCGGGACAGATACGCAGTATTTT; clone_size: few; j_call: TRBJ2-3; d_call: .; v_call: TRBV19
cdr3_aa: CSVAAGATTGELFF; cdr3_nt: TGCAGCGTTGCAGCGGGAGCGACCACCGGGGAGCTGTTTTTT; clone_size: .; j_call: TRBJ2-2; d_call: TRBD2; v_call: TRBV29-1
cdr3_aa: CASSYGQGGNQPQHF; cdr3_nt: TGTGCCAGCAGCTACGGGCAGGGGGGCAATCAGCCCCAGCATTTT; clone_size: .; j_call: TRBJ1-5; d_call: TRBD1; v_call: TRBV5-6
cdr3_aa: CASSLADYSGINQPQHF; cdr3_nt: TGTGCCAGCAGCTTGGCCGATTATTCAGGGATCAATCAGCCCCAGCATTTT; clone_size: .; j_call: TRBJ1-5; d_call: .; v_call: TRBV5-5
cdr3_aa: CASSPPAVNTEAFF; cdr3_nt: TGTGCCAGCAGTCCCCCCGCAGTTAACACTGAAGCTTTCTTT; clone_size: .; j_call: TRBJ1-1; d_call: .; v_call: TRBV28
cdr3_aa: CASSLSYAREPPEQFF; cdr3_nt: TGTGCCAGCAGTTTATCGTATGCCCGGGAGCCCCCTGAGCAGTTCTTC; clone_size: .; j_call: TRBJ2-1; d_call: .; v_call: TRBV27
cdr3_aa: CAWSRRGLAGNTIYF; cdr3_nt: TGTGCCTGGAGTCGAAGGGGGTTAGCTGGAAACACCATATATTTT; clone_size: large; j_call: TRBJ1-3; d_call: .; v_call: TRBV30
cdr3_aa: CASTQSQGREKLFF; cdr3_nt: TGTGCCAGCACCCAATCGCAGGGTCGGGAAAAACTGTTTTTT; clone_size: once; j_call: TRBJ1-4; d_call: .; v_call: TRBV28
cdr3_aa: CASSEDIGVVGEQYF; cdr3_nt: TGTGCCAGCAGTGAAGATATAGGGGTAGTCGGCGAGCAGTACTTC; clone_size: .; j_call: TRBJ2-7; d_call: .; v_call: TRBV25-1
cdr3_aa: CASSIRRDNQPQHF; cdr3_nt: TGTGCCAGTAGTATTCGCAGGGATAATCAGCCCCAGCATTTT; clone_size: .; j_call: TRBJ1-5; d_call: .; v_call: TRBV19
cdr3_aa: CATSRDMGQTYGYTF; cdr3_nt: TGTGCCACCAGCAGAGATATGGGACAGACCTATGGCTACACCTTC; clone_size: .; j_call: TRBJ1-2; d_call: TRBD1; v_call: TRBV15
cdr3_aa: CASSPDFPTDTQYF; cdr3_nt: TGTGCCAGCTCACCAGACTTCCCCACAGATACGCAGTATTTT; clone_size: .; j_call: TRBJ2-3; d_call: .; v_call: TRBV18
cdr3_aa: CSVTGRFTDTQYF; cdr3_nt: TGCAGCGTGACGGGGAGATTCACAGATACGCAGTATTTT; clone_size: .; j_call: TRBJ2-3; d_call: .; v_call: TRBV29-1
cdr3_aa: CASSLGVRGNTIYF; cdr3_nt: TGCGCCAGCAGCCTGGGCGTTCGGGGAAACACCATATATTTT; clone_size: .; j_call: TRBJ1-3; d_call: .; v_call: TRBV5-1
cdr3_aa: CASSRGGGDSTGELFF; cdr3_nt: TGTGCCAGCAGCAGAGGGGGAGGGGACTCCACCGGGGAGCTGTTTTTT; clone_size: once; j_call: TRBJ2-2; d_call: .; v_call: TRBV4-2
cdr3_aa: CASSPPVLAGTDEQYF; cdr3_nt: TGCGCCAGCAGCCCGCCCGTGCTAGCGGGAACCGACGAGCAGTACTTC; clone_size: .; j_call: TRBJ2-7; d_call: TRBD2; v_call: TRBV5-1
cdr3_aa: CASSLWTGGRETQYF; cdr3_nt: TGTGCCAGCAGTTTATGGACAGGGGGCCGGGAGACCCAGTACTTC; clone_size: .; j_call: TRBJ2-5; d_call: TRBD1; v_call: TRBV28
cdr3_aa: CASSEALAVEGYEQYF; cdr3_nt: TGTGCCAGCAGCGAGGCTCTAGCGGTAGAAGGCTACGAGCAGTACTTC; clone_size: .; j_call: TRBJ2-7; d_call: TRBD2; v_call: TRBV5-6
cdr3_aa: CASSTGTSGPPTYEQYF; cdr3_nt: TGTGCCAGCAGCACCGGGACTAGCGGGCCTCCGACCTACGAGCAGTACTTC; clone_size: .; j_call: TRBJ2-7; d_call: TRBD2; v_call: TRBV27
cdr3_aa: CASSSSRGMGTEAFF; cdr3_nt: TGTGCCAGCAGCTCATCCCGGGGGATGGGCACTGAAGCTTTCTTT; clone_size: .; j_call: TRBJ1-1; d_call: .; v_call: TRBV6-1
cdr3_aa: CASSLKSKETQYF; cdr3_nt: TGTGCCAGCAGCCTTAAAAGCAAAGAGACCCAGTACTTC; clone_size: .; j_call: TRBJ2-5; d_call: .; v_call: TRBV5-6
cdr3_aa: CASSPGTGAYEQYF; cdr3_nt: TGTGCCAGTAGTCCCGGGACAGGAGCCTACGAGCAGTACTTC; clone_size: .; j_call: TRBJ2-7; d_call: TRBD1; v_call: TRBV19
cdr3_aa: CASSRSGVAMHEQYF; cdr3_nt: TGTGCCAGCAGCCGTAGCGGGGTAGCCATGCACGAGCAGTACTTC; clone_size: .; j_call: TRBJ2-7; d_call: TRBD2; v_call: TRBV9
cdr3_aa: CASSIIPVGAIQETQYF; cdr3_nt: TGTGCCAGTAGTATAATACCAGTGGGGGCTATCCAAGAGACCCAGTACTTC; clone_size: .; j_call: TRBJ2-5; d_call: .; v_call: TRBV19
cdr3_aa: CASSPKTANTEAFF; cdr3_nt: TGCGCCAGCAGCCCAAAGACAGCTAACACTGAAGCTTTCTTT; clone_size: .; j_call: TRBJ1-1; d_call: .; v_call: TRBV5-1
cdr3_aa: CASSYSGREETQYF; cdr3_nt: TGCGCCAGCAGCTATAGCGGGAGGGAAGAGACCCAGTACTTC; clone_size: .; j_call: TRBJ2-5; d_call: TRBD2; v_call: TRBV5-1
cdr3_aa: CASSNQDTQYF; cdr3_nt: TGTGCCAGCTCAAATCAAGATACGCAGTATTTT; clone_size: .; j_call: TRBJ2-3; d_call: .; v_call: TRBV18
cdr3_aa: CASSFRQGGQETQYF; cdr3_nt: TGTGCCAGCAGTTTTCGACAGGGTGGGCAAGAGACCCAGTACTTC; clone_size: .; j_call: TRBJ2-5; d_call: TRBD1; v_call: TRBV27
cdr3_aa: CASSPSTSGVYNEQFF; cdr3_nt: TGTGCCAGTAGTCCCTCCACTAGCGGGGTGTACAATGAGCAGTTCTTC; clone_size: .; j_call: TRBJ2-1; d_call: TRBD2; v_call: TRBV19
cdr3_aa: CASSPFNTGELFF; cdr3_nt: TGTGCCAGCAGCCCTTTTAACACCGGGGAGCTGTTTTTT; clone_size: .; j_call: TRBJ2-2; d_call: .; v_call: TRBV7-6
cdr3_aa: CASSLGGSGSYEQYF; cdr3_nt: TGTGCCAGCAGCTTAGGAGGTAGCGGGAGCTACGAGCAGTACTTC; clone_size: .; j_call: TRBJ2-7; d_call: TRBD2; v_call: TRBV7-2
cdr3_aa: CASSLARMRARDNEQFF; cdr3_nt: TGTGCCAGCAGCTTAGCGCGGATGAGGGCGCGCGACAATGAGCAGTTCTTC; clone_size: .; j_call: TRBJ2-1; d_call: .; v_call: TRBV7-9
cdr3_aa: CASVATGAHEQYF; cdr3_nt: TGCGCCAGCGTCGCGACAGGGGCCCACGAGCAGTACTTC; clone_size: many; j_call: TRBJ2-7; d_call: TRBD1; v_call: TRBV23-1
cdr3_aa: CASEADTQYF; cdr3_nt: TGTGCCAGTGAGGCGGATACGCAGTATTTT; clone_size: .; j_call: TRBJ2-3; d_call: .; v_call: TRBV25-1
cdr3_aa: CASSLGQGIGEQYF; cdr3_nt: TGCGCCAGCAGCTTGGGCCAGGGGATCGGCGAGCAGTACTTC; clone_size: .; j_call: TRBJ2-7; d_call: .; v_call: TRBV5-1
cdr3_aa: CASSEVRSQYF; cdr3_nt: TGTGCCAGCAGTGAGGTCAGGTCGCAGTATTTT; clone_size: once; j_call: TRBJ2-3; d_call: .; v_call: TRBV2
cdr3_aa: CASREASGRGELFF; cdr3_nt: TGTGCCAGCAGGGAGGCTAGCGGGCGCGGGGAGCTGTTTTTT; clone_size: .; j_call: TRBJ2-2; d_call: TRBD2; v_call: TRBV19
cdr3_aa: CASSLLDGQKNNEQFF; cdr3_nt: TGTGCCAGCAGTTTATTGGACGGACAGAAGAACAATGAGCAGTTCTTC; clone_size: medium-sized; j_call: TRBJ2-1; d_call: .; v_call: TRBV28
cdr3_aa: CASSSDRSTDTQYF; cdr3_nt: TGTGCCAGCAGTTCGGACAGGTCAACCGATACGCAGTATTTT; clone_size: .; j_call: TRBJ2-3; d_call: TRBD1; v_call: TRBV28
cdr3_aa: CASSLFLTSGGYNEQFF; cdr3_nt: TGTGCCAGCAGTCTCTTCTTGACTAGCGGGGGATACAATGAGCAGTTCTTC; clone_size: few; j_call: TRBJ2-1; d_call: TRBD2; v_call: TRBV2
cdr3_aa: CASSIGTGDNYGYTF; cdr3_nt: TGTGCCAGTAGTATCGGGACAGGTGATAACTATGGCTACACCTTC; clone_size: .; j_call: TRBJ1-2; d_call: TRBD1; v_call: TRBV19
cdr3_aa: CASSPVAGGPHEQYF; cdr3_nt: TGTGCCAGCAGCCCGGTAGCGGGAGGGCCCCACGAGCAGTACTTC; clone_size: few; j_call: TRBJ2-7; d_call: TRBD2; v_call: TRBV14